The 11 T cell receptor beta chains below all came from one sample that was sequenced in a study of cytomegalovirus exposure and HLA in healthy donors. PCR used 60 Vbeta primers and 13 Jbeta primers. The assay was immunoSEQ multiplex PCR, and TCRdb's table has in-frame clones only and misses some. This sample has 150,000 to 200,000 clones, with about 80% found just once. Sequencing used PBMCs. The receptors here all came from a man aged 18 to 30 in good health and CMV-seronegative.

V is TRBV9 and J is TRBJ1-2; D might be TRBD1 (5 bases). The ends were cut back, 3 bases at V and 5 bases at J, with 11 bases in the middle. Germline loops: CDR1 SGDLS, CDR2 YYNGEE. There are 13 residues in the CDR3. As DNA, the CDR3 is TGTGCCAGCAGCGGCGTTGGGGGGTATGGCTACACCTTC. Its protein is CASSGVGGYGYTF.

V and J are TRBV2 and TRBJ1-5; 8 bases map to TRBD1. V was clipped by 7 bases and J by 2 bases; unmatched bases: 10. CDR1 SNHLY and CDR2 FYNNEI come from the germline V gene. This CDR3 has 16 residues. The CDR3: CASNDRGPSGNQPQHF. CDR3 DNA sequence: TGTGCCAGCAACGACAGGGGCCCCTCGGGCAATCAGCCCCAGCATTTT.

The chain employs TRBV11-3 and TRBJ2-5, with D possibly being TRBD2 (6 bases). V lost 5 bases, J lost 3 bases, and 10 bases lay in between. Germline V gene sequence: CDR1 SGHNT, CDR2 YENEEA. This CDR3 has 13 residues. The CDR3 here is CASSGGWEETQYF. CDR3 nucleotide sequence: TGTGCCAGCAGCGGGGGGTGGGAAGAGACCCAGTACTTC.

The CDR3 coding sequence is TGTGCCTGGAGCCCCTCGGGACAGTTTAATTCACCCCTCCACTTT. This gives the protein CAWSPSGQFNSPLHF. The chain combines TRBV30 with TRBJ1-6, with 7 bases fitting TRBD1. After removal of 3 bases from V and 6 bases from J, the junction contained 8 bases not matched to a gene. The CDR3 runs to 15 residues. Germline lookup yields CDR1 GTSNPN and CDR2 SVGIG (reference sequence).

The chain has TRBV2 and TRBJ2-1, with 8 bases fitting TRBD2. Trimming took 4 bases from V and 4 from J; bases not matched to a gene: 6. The length of the CDR3 is 15 residues. Per the germline V gene, CDR1 is SNHLY and CDR2 is FYNNEI. The CDR3 here is CASSVELAEYNEQFF. The CDR3, as DNA: TGTGCCAGCAGTGTAGAACTAGCGGAATACAATGAGCAGTTCTTC.

In the case of this clone: The junction shows a germline mismatch at one end, possibly a read error. The chain couples TRBV7-9 to TRBJ2-5; TRBD1 agrees at 8 bases. The CDR3 runs to 15 residues. CDR1 is SEHNR, CDR2 FQNEAQ, per germline (reference sequence). The DNA of the CDR3 is TGTTCCAGCAGCTTAGGTACAGGGGGTAAAGAGACCCAGTACTTC. This gives the protein CSSSLGTGGKETQYF.

This clone was observed a few times. This chain connects TRBV11-2 to TRBJ2-7, with a tentative D call TRBD1 (6 bases). Germline lookup yields CDR1 SGHAT and CDR2 FQNNGV. V shed 3 bases and J shed 1 base, with 7 bases lying between them. This CDR3 is 13 amino acids long. The CDR3 here is CASSFGQSYEQYF. CDR3 DNA sequence: TGTGCCAGCAGCTTTGGACAGTCCTACGAGCAGTACTTC.

In its sample, this clone was seen a few times. Additional DNA sequences in this sample encode the identical CDR3. This chain joins TRBV19 and TRBJ2-7; D uncertain. Per germline, CDR1 LNHDA and CDR2 SQIVND (reference sequence). The V end was cut by 4 bases, the J end by 4 bases, with 5 bases between. The CDR3 extends over 11 amino acids. This CDR3 is CASSNLYEQYF. The CDR3 DNA reads TGTGCCAGTAGTAACCTATACGAGCAGTACTTC.

The chain employs TRBV19 and TRBJ2-7; tentatively, D is TRBD2 (6 bases). CDR3 length: 13 amino acids. The V end was cut by 9 bases, the J end by 2 bases, with 14 bases between. Germline lookup yields CDR1 LNHDA and CDR2 SQIVND (reference sequence). CDR3 sequence: CARPGLAPYEQYF. CDR3 coding DNA: TGTGCCAGACCGGGACTCGCCCCCTACGAGCAGTACTTC. The whole variable domain, remainder taken from reference TRBV19 and TRBJ2-7, is DGGITQSPKYLFRKEGQNVTLSCEQNLNHDAMYWYRQDPGQGLRLIYYSQIVNDFQKGDIAEGYSVSREKKESFPLTVTSAQKNPTAFYLCARPGLAPYEQYFGPGTRLTVT.

The V call is TRBV7-2, the J call TRBJ1-2; the D is unclear. Trimming stripped 1 base from V and 4 bases from J, with 10 bases between. In germline, CDR1 is SGHTA, CDR2 FQGNSA. This CDR3 contains 14 residues. As DNA, the CDR3 is TGTGCCAGCAGCTTAGTAGTTCCAGGCTATGGCTACACCTTC. This gives the protein CASSLVVPGYGYTF.

This sequence joins TRBV4-3 and TRBJ1-5; D uncertain. CDR1 LGHNA and CDR2 YSLEER come from the germline V gene. This CDR3 has 13 residues. V was pared by 1 base and J by 15 bases, with 16 bases between. The CDR3 DNA reads as TGCGCCAGCAGCCAAGTCAGGTCAGCTATATGGCATTTT. It specifies CASSQVRSAIWHF.